There are a few counts of the clone carrying this TCR beta chain. Its specificity is unknown. A TCRbeta library incorporating unique molecular identifiers was prepared. TCRdb used MiXCR to reprocess the PCR reads, holding one entry per CDR3 protein. The profile shows about 350,000 distinct CDR3 sequences, about 16% of them singletons. The data originate from a study of T-cell reconstitution after alpha-beta-depleted transplantation in children. CDR3 length: 12 residues. Trimming took 6 bases from V and 4 from J, leaving 10 bases between them. Findings and limits, study-wide: Reportedly, roughly two months post-transplant, alpha-beta T cells arose from several hundred expanded graft clones. Newly made T cells mostly supplied T-cell counts and diversity one year after transplant.

This receptor was taken from a male patient under 10 years old who had a stem cell transplant for acute lymphoblastic leukemia, so the T cells may come from the graft donor. The starting material was PBMCs, mostly from graft donor cells, obtained 360 days after TCRalphabeta/CD19-depleted stem cell transplant. The genes are TRBV12-3 or TRBV12-4 and TRBJ2-7, with D unclear. The CDR3 sequence is CASSPTWYEQYF. The CDR3 region has the DNA TGTGCCAGCAGCCCTACCTGGTACGAGCAGTACTTC.